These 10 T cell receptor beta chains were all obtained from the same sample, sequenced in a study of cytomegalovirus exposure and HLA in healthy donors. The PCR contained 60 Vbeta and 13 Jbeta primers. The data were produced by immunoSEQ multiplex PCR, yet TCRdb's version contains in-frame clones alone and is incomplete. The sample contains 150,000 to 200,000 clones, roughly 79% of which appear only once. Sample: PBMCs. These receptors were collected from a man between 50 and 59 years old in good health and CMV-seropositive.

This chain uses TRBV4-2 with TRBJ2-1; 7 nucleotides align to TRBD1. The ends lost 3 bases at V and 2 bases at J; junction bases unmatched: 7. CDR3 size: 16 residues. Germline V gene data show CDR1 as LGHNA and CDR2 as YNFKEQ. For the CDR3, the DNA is TGTGCCAGCAGCCAGGGACCGGGACAGACCTACAATGAGCAGTTCTTC. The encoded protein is CASSQGPGQTYNEQFF.

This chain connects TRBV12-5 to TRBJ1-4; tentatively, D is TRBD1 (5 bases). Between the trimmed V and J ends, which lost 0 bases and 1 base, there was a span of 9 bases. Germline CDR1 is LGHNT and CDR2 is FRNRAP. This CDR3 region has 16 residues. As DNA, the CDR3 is TGTGCTAGTGGTTTGGTACTGGGGGGAACTAATGAAAAACTGTTTTTT. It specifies CASGLVLGGTNEKLFF.

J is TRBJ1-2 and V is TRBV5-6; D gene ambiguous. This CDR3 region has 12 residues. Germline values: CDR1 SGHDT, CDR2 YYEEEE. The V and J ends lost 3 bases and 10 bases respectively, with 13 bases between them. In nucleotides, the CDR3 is TGTGCCAGCAGCTACGGACTAGACCCCTACACCTTC. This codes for CASSYGLDPYTF.

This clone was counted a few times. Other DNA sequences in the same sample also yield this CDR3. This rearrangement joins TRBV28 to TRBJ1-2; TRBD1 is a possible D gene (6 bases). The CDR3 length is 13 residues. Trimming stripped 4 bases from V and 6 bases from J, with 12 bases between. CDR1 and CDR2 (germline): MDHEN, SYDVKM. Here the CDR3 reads CASSSGQRDGYTF. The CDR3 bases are TGTGCCAGCAGTTCAGGACAGAGAGATGGCTACACCTTC.

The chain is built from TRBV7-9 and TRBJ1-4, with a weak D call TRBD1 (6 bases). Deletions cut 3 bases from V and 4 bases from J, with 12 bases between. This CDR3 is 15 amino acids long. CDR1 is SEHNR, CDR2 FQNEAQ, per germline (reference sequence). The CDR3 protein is CASSFQGWVNEKLFF. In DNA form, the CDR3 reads TGTGCCAGCAGCTTCCAGGGGTGGGTTAATGAAAAACTGTTTTTT.

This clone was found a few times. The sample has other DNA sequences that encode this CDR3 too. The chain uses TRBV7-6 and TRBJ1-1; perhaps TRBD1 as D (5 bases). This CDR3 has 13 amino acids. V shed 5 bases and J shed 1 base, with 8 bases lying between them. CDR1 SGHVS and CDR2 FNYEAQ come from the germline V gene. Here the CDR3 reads CASSRTPNTEAFF. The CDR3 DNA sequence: TGTGCCAGCAGCCGGACACCGAACACTGAAGCTTTCTTT.

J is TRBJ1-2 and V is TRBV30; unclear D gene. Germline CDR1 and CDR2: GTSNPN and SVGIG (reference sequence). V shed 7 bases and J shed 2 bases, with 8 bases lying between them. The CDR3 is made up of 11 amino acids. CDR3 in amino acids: CAFRLNYGYTF. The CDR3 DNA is TGTGCCTTCAGATTAAACTATGGCTACACCTTC. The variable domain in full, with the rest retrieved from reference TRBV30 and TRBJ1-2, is SQTIHQWPATLVQPVGSPLSLECTVEGTSNPNLYWYRQAAGRGLQLLFYSVGIGQISSEVPQNLSASRPQDRQFILSSKKLLLSDSGFYLCAFRLNYGYTFGSGTRLTVV.

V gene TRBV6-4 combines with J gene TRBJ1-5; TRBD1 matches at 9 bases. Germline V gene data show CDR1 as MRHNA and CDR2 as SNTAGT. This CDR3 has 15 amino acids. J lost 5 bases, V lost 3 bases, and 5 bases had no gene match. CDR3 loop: CASSERTGGDQPQHF. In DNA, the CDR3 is TGTGCCAGCAGTGAAAGAACAGGGGGCGATCAGCCCCAGCATTTT.

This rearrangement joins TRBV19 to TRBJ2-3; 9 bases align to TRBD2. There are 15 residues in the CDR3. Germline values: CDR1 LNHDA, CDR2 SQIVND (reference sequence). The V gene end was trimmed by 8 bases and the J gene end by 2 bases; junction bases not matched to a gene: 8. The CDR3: CASGGLAAITDTQYF. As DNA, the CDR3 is TGTGCCAGTGGGGGACTAGCAGCTATCACAGATACGCAGTATTTT.

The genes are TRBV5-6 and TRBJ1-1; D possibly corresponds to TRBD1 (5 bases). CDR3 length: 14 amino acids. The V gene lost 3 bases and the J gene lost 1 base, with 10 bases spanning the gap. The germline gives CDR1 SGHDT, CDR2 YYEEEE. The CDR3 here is CASSSGFGNTEAFF. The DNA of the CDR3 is TGTGCCAGCAGCTCAGGGTTTGGGAACACTGAAGCTTTCTTT.